This T cell receptor beta chain was recovered during a study of naive and memory T cell subsets. Points from the study as a whole: From naive to CM, EM and EMRA, diversity decreased and Gini increased. There was no ground truth to check naive and memory subset results. TCR abundance followed a power law differing between naive and memory subsets.

Notes on this clonotype: Its specificity is unknown.

The beta constant-region primer was an equimolar mix of two oligonucleotides covering TRBC1 and TRBC2. Using its own MiXCR run on the UMI-ligation and nested PCR reads, TCRdb lists one record per CDR3 protein. This sample has more than 25,000 distinct CDR3 sequences, with about 10% found just once. V shed 5 bases and J 1 base; nucleotides not matched to a gene: 4. The germline V gene has CDR1 SEHNR and CDR2 FQNEAQ (reference sequence). The CDR3 sequence is 15 residues long. The gene calls are TRBV7-9 and TRBJ2-2; 7 nucleotides align to TRBD1. The receptor was isolated from a human donor in good health. Sequencing was carried out using effector memory CD4+ T cells from blood. Documented subset: effector memory, CD45RA- CD27-. In DNA, the CDR3 is TGTGCCAGCAGCAAGGACAGGTTGAACACCGGGGAGCTGTTTTTT. Amino acids: CASSKDRLNTGELFF.